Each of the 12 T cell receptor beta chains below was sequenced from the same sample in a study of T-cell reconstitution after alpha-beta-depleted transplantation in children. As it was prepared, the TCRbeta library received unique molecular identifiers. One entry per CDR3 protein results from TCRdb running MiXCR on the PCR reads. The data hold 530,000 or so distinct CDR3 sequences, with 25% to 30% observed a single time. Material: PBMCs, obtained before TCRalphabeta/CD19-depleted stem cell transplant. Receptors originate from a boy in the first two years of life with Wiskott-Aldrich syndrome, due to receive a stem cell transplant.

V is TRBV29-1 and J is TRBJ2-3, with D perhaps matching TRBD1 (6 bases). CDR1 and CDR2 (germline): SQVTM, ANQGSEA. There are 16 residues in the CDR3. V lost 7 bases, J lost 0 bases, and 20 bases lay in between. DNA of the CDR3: TGCAGCGGGGCGGACAGAGTCGGAGCTAGCACAGATACGCAGTATTTT. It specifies CSGADRVGASTDTQYF.

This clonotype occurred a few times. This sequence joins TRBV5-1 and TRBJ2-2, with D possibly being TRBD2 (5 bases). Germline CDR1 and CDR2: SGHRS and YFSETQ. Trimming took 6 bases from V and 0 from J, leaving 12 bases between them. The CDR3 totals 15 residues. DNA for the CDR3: TGCGCCAGCACCCCCGAGCGGCCGAACACCGGGGAGCTGTTTTTT. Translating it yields CASTPERPNTGELFF.

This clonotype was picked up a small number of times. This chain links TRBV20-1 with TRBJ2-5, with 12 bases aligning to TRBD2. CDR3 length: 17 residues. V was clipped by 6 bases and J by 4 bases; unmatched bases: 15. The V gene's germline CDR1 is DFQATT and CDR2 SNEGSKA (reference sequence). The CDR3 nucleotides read TGCAGTGCCGGGGGGATGACTAGCGGGAGTGGGGGAGAGACCCAGTACTTC. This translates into CSAGGMTSGSGGETQYF.

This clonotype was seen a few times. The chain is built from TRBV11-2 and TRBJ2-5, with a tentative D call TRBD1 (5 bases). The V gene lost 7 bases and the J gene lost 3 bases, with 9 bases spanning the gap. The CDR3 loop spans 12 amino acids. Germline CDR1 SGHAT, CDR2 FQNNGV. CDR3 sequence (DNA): TGTGCCAGCACCAGGGCGGAAGAGACCCAGTACTTC. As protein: CASTRAEETQYF.

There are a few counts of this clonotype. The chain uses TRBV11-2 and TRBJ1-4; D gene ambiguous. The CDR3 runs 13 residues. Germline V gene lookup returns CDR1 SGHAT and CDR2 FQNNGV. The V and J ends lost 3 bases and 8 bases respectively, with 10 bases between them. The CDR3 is CASSFWGGEKLFF. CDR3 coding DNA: TGTGCCAGCAGCTTTTGGGGAGGGGAAAAACTGTTTTTT. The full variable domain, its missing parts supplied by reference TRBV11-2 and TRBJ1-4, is EAGVAQSPRYKIIEKRQSVAFWCNPISGHATLYWYQQILGQGPKLLIQFQNNGVVDDSQLPKDRFSAERLKGVDSTLKIQPAKLEDSAVYLCASSFWGGEKLFFGSGTQLSVL.

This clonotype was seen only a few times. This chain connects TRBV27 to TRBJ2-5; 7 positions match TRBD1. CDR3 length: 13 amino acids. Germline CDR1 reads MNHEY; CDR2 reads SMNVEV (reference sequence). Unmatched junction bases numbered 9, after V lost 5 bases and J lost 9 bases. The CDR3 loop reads CASSLRQGRAQYF. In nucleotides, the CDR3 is TGTGCCAGCAGTCTACGACAGGGTCGAGCCCAGTACTTC.

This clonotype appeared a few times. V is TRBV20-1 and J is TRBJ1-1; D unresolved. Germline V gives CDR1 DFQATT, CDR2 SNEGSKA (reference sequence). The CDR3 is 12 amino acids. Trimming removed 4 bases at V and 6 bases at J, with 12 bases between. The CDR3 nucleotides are TGCAGTGCTACAACAAGAGCGGCTGAAGCTTTCTTT. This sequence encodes CSATTRAAEAFF.

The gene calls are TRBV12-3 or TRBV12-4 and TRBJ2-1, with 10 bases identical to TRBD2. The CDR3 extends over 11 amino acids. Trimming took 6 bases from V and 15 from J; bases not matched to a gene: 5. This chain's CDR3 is CASSQLAGLFF. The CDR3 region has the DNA TGTGCCAGCAGCCAACTAGCGGGACTGTTCTTC.

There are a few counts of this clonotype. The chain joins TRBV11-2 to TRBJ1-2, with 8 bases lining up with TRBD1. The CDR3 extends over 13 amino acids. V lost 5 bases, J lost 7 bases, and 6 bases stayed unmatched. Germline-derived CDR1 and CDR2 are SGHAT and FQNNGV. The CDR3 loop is CASSPDRGGGYTF. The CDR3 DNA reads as TGTGCCAGCAGCCCTGACAGGGGCGGTGGCTACACCTTC.

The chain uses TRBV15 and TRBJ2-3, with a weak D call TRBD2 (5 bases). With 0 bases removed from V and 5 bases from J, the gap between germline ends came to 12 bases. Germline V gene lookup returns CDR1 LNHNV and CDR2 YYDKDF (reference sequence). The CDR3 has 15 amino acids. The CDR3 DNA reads TGTGCCACCAGCAGAGATAGCGCAAGAGTAGATACGCAGTATTTT. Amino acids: CATSRDSARVDTQYF.

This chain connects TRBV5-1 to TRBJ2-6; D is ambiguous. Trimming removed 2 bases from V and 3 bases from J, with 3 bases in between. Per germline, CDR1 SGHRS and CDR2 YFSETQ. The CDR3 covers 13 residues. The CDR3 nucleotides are TGCGCCAGCAGCTTCCTTGGGGCCAACGTCCTGACTTTC. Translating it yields CASSFLGANVLTF.

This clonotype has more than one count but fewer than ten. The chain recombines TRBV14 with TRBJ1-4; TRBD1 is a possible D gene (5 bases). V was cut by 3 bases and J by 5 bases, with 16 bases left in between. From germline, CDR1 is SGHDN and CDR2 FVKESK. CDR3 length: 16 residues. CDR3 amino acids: CASSHDPGQQNEKLFF. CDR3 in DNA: TGTGCCAGCAGCCATGACCCGGGGCAGCAAAATGAAAAACTGTTTTTT.